Reported below is one TCR beta chain. Its antigen is unknown. Amplification of TCR beta CDR3 regions was performed using RNA transcripts as template. When the TCR CDR3 underwent first-round RT-PCR, the HTBI primer set was used. From the multiplex PCR reads, TCRdb called clonotypes with MiXCR, one entry per CDR3 protein. The sample has 450,000 to 700,000 distinct CDR3 sequences, approximately 44% seen once. CDR1 is LNHNV and CDR2 is YYDKDF in the germline V gene (reference sequence). Trimming removed 0 bases from V and 10 bases from J; junction bases left unmatched: 8. The CDR3 length is 14 residues. These data come from a study of T cells in Graves' hyperthyroidism and ophthalmopathy. Whole-study findings and limits: Median prediction lead before ophthalmopathy onset was about 6.7 months with the model. From stable hyperthyroidism, ophthalmopathy was set apart by a 13 V-J model. In the blood, most expanded thyroid clonotypes above 0.001 appeared as well.

Sequencing was performed on peripheral blood or thyroid tissue (not recorded which). The chain links TRBV15 to TRBJ1-1, with 7 nucleotides matching TRBD1. This TCR was recovered from an adult woman with Graves' disease, either hyperthyroidism or ophthalmopathy (not recorded which). CDR3 sequence (DNA): TGTGCCACCAGCAGAGATAAGGGGGCCAGCGGAGCTTTCTTT. Translating it yields CATSRDKGASGAFF.